The text below deals with one TCR beta chain. In the original analysis: Quantification of nucleated cells was approximated via reference gene primer amplification. The data were produced by immunoSEQ multiplex PCR, yet TCRdb's version contains in-frame clones alone and is incomplete. Clonal size and the V and J genes are those of that table, whereas D and trimming came from the DNA. Here the sample spans 70,000 to 75,000 clones, roughly 82% being singletons. CDR3 length: 14 amino acids. In germline, CDR1 is LGHDT, CDR2 YNNKEL (reference sequence). V lost 1 base and J lost 4, with 8 bases in between. This entry belongs to a study of blood T cell repertoires in COVID-19. Study-level background: Acute-phase and convalescent COVID-19 samples originated in the United States, Italy and Spain. In each case, the material was cDNA or gDNA derived from T cells, B-cell-depleted T cells, or PBMCs.

Sequenced sample: peripheral blood. This chain links TRBV3-1 (or the pseudogene TRBV3-2) with TRBJ1-3; D unclear. This sequence was found in a woman aged 60-70 years with acute or convalescent COVID-19. For the CDR3, the DNA is TGTGCCAGCAGCCAAGCCCCTCAGGGAAACACCATATATTTT. It codes for CASSQAPQGNTIYF.